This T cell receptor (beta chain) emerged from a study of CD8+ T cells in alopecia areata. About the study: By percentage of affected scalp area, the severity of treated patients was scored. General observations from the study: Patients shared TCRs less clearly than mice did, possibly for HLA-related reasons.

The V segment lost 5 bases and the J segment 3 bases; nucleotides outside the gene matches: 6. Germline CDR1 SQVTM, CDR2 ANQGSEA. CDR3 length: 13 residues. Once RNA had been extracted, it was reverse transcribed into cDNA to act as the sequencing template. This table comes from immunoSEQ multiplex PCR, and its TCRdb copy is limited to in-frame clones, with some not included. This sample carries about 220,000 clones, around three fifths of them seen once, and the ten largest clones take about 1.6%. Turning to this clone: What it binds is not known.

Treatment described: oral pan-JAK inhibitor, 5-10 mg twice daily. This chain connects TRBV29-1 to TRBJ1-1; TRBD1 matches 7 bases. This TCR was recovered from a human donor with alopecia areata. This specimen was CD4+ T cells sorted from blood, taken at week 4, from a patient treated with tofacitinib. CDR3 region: CSVFHRGHTEAFF. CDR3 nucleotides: TGCAGCGTTTTTCACAGGGGTCACACTGAAGCTTTCTTT. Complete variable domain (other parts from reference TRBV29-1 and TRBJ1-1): SAVISQKPSRDICQRGTSLTIQCQVDSQVTMMFWYRQQPGQSLTLIATANQGSEATYESGFVIDKFPISRPNLTFSTLTVSNMSPEDSSIYLCSVFHRGHTEAFFGQGTRLTVV.